The present T cell receptor beta chain was sequenced within a study of blood T cell repertoires in COVID-19. Study context: Sample material is recorded as cDNA or gDNA derived from T cells, B-cell-depleted T cells, or PBMCs.

CDR1 SGHTA and CDR2 FQGNSA come from the germline V gene. The CDR3 covers 16 residues. V lost 4 bases, J lost 5 bases, and 17 bases lay in between. Participants were aged about 18 to 100 years from approximately 25 US areas. As handled by the study authors: Amplifying reference gene primers gave estimates of nucleated cell counts. Sequenced by immunoSEQ multiplex PCR; TCRdb stores in-frame clones only, minus some. V, J and clone size reflect that table, while D and trimming were determined from the DNA. The sample contains roughly 220,000 clones, 70% to 90% of which appear only once. Sample: PBMCs or T cells enriched from blood (not recorded which). V gene TRBV7-2 combines with J gene TRBJ1-4; tentative D call: TRBD1 (6 bases). The source is a woman aged 45 to 65 with acute COVID-19. The CDR3 DNA follows: TGTGCCAGCAGCTCGGGCCAACAGGGAGAGAATGAAAAACTGTTTTTT. It yields the protein CASSSGQQGENEKLFF.